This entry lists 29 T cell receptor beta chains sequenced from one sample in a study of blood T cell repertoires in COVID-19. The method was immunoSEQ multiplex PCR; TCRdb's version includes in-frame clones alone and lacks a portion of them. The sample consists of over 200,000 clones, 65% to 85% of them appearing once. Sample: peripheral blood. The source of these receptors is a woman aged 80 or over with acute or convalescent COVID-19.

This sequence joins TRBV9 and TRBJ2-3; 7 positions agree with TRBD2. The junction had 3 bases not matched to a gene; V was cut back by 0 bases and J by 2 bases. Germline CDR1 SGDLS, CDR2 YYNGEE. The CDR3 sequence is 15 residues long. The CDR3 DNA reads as TGTGCCAGCAGCGTAGCGGGGGGATACACAGATACGCAGTATTTT. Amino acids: CASSVAGGYTDTQYF.

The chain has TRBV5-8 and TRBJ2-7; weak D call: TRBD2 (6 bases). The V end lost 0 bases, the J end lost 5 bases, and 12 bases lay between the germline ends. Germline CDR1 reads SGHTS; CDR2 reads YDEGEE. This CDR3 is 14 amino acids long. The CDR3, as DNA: TGTGCCAGCAGCTTGGCAGGGAGGCTGGACGAGCAGTACTTC. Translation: CASSLAGRLDEQYF.

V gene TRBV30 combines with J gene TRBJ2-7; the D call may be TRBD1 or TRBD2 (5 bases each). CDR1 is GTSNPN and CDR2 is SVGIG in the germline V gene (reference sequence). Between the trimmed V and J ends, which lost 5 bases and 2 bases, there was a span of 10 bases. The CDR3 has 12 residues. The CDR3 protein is CAWGTETYEQYF. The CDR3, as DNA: TGTGCCTGGGGGACGGAGACCTACGAGCAGTACTTC.

The CDR3 protein is CASSMDRDTEAFF. The CDR3 coding sequence is TGTGCCAGCAGTATGGACAGAGACACTGAAGCTTTCTTT. This chain connects TRBV2 to TRBJ1-1; tentatively, D is TRBD1 (6 bases). Germline loops: CDR1 SNHLY, CDR2 FYNNEI. Between the trimmed V and J ends, which lost 5 bases and 3 bases, there was a span of 10 bases. This CDR3 has 13 amino acids.

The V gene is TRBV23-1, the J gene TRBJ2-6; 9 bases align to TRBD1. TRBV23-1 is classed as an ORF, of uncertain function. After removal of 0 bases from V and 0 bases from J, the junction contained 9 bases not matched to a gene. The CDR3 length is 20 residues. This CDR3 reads CASSQSPLQGADSGANVLTF. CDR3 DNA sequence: TGCGCCAGCAGTCAATCTCCCCTACAGGGGGCGGACTCTGGGGCCAACGTCCTGACTTTC.

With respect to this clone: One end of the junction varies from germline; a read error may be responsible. The CDR3: CSVEDTGSYDYTF. CDR3 sequence (DNA): TGCAGCGTTGAAGATACAGGGTCTTATGACTACACCTTC. The rearrangement joins TRBV29-1 to TRBJ1-2; D is perhaps TRBD1 (6 bases). The length of the CDR3 is 13 residues. Germline V gene sequence: CDR1 SQVTM, CDR2 ANQGSEA.

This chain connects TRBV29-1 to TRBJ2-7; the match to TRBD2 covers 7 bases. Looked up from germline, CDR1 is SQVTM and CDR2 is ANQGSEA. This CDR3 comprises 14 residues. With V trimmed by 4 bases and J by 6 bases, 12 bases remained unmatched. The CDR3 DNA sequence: TGCAGCGTTGGGGGCGCGGGAGTCGGGTTCGAGCAGTACTTC. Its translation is CSVGGAGVGFEQYF.

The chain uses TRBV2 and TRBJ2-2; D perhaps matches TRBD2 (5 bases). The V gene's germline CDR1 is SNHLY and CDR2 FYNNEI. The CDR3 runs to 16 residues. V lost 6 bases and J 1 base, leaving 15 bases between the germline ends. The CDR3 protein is CASSLSGSGNTGELFF. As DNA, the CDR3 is TGTGCCAGCAGCCTCAGCGGTAGTGGGAACACCGGGGAGCTGTTTTTT.

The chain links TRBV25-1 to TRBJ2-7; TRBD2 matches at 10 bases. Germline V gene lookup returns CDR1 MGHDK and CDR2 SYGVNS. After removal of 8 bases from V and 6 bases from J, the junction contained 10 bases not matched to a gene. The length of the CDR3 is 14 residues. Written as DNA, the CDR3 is TGTGCCAGCCAGGGGGCTAGCGGGAGTTTCGAGCAGTACTTC. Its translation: CASQGASGSFEQYF.

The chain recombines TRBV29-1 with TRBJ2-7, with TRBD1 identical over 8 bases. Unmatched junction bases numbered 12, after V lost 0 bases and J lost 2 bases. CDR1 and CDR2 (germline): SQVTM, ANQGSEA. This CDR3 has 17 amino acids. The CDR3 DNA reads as TGCAGCGTTGAAGATCGGTTTGGGACAGGAGGCGCCTACGAGCAGTACTTC. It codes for CSVEDRFGTGGAYEQYF.

Here the CDR3 DNA reads TGTGCCAGTAGTAAGCGGAGATACTACGAGCAGTACTTC. It codes for CASSKRRYYEQYF. This chain links TRBV19 with TRBJ2-7; possible D gene TRBD2, 5 bases. V lost 4 bases and J lost 3, with 10 bases in between. The CDR3 contains 13 residues. Germline lookup yields CDR1 LNHDA and CDR2 SQIVND (reference sequence).

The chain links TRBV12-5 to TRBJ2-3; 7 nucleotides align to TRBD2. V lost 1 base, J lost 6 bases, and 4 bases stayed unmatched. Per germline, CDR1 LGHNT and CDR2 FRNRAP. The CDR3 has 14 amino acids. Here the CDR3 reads CASGLGLAPDTQYF. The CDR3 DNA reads TGTGCTAGTGGTTTGGGACTAGCCCCGGATACGCAGTATTTT.

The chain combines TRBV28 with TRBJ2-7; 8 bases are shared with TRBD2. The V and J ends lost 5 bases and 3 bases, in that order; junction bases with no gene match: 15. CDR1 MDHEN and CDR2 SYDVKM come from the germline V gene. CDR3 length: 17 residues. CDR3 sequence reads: CASSLRISGNVVYEQYF. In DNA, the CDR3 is TGTGCCAGCAGTCTGAGAATTAGCGGGAATGTTGTCTACGAGCAGTACTTC.

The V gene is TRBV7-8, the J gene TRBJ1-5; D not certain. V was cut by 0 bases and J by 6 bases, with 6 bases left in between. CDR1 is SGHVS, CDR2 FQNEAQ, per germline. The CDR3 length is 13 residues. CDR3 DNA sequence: TGTGCCAGCAGCTTAGCCGAGCGTCAGCCCCAGCATTTT. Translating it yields CASSLAERQPQHF.

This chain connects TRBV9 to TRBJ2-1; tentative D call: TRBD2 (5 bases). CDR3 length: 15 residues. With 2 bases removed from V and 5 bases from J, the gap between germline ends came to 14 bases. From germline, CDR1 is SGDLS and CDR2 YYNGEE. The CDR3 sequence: CASSVLMGRNNEQFF. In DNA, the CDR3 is TGTGCCAGCAGCGTTCTTATGGGGAGAAACAATGAGCAGTTCTTC.

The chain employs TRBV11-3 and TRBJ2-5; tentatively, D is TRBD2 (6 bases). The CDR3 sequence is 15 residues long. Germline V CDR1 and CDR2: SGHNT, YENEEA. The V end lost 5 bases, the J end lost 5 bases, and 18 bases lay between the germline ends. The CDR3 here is CASSPSSRAGETQYF. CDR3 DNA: TGTGCCAGCAGCCCCTCCTCCCGGGCGGGGGAGACCCAGTACTTC.

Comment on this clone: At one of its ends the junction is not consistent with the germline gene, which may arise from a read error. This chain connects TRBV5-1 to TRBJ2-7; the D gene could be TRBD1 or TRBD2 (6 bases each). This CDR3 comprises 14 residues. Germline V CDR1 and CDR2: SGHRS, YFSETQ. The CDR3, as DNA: TGCGCCAGCACCTTGGGGGGCGTCGTCGACGAGCAGTACTTC. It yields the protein CASTLGGVVDEQYF.

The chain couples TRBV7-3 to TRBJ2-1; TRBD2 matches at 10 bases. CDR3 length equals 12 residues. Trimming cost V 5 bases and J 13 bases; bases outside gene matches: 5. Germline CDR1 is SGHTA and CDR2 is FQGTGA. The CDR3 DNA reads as TGTGCCAGCAGCCAGTCTAGCGGGGGACAGTTCTTC. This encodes CASSQSSGGQFF.

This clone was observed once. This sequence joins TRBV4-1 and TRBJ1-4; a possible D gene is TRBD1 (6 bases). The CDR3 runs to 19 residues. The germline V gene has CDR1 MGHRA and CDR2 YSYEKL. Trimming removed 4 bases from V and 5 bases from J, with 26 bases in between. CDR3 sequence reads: CASSLSPGRGVGPNEKLFF. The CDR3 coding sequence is TGCGCCAGCAGCCTTAGCCCCGGCAGGGGCGTAGGACCGAATGAAAAACTGTTTTTT.

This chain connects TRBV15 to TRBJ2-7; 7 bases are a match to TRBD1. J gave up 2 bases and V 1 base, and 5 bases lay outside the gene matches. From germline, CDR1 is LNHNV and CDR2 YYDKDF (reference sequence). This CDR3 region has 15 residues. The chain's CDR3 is CATSRGRDRAYEQYF. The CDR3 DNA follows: TGTGCCACCAGCAGAGGTAGGGACAGAGCCTACGAGCAGTACTTC.

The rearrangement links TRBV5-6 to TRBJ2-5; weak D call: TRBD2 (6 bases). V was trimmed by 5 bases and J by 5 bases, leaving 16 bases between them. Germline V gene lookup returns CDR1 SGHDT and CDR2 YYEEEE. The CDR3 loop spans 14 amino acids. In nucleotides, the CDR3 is TGTGCCAGCAGAGCTTGGGGAGGATCGGAGACCCAGTACTTC. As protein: CASRAWGGSETQYF.

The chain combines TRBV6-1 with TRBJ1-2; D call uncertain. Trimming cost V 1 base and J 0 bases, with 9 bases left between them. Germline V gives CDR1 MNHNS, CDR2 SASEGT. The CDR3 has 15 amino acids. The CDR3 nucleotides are TGTGCCAGCAGTGAAGAATCCGGGGCTAACTATGGCTACACCTTC. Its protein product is CASSEESGANYGYTF.

Written as DNA, the CDR3 is TGTGCCAGCAGGATGACTAGCGGGGAGGTCACAGATACGCAGTATTTT. This sequence encodes CASRMTSGEVTDTQYF. V is TRBV5-8 and J is TRBJ2-3; 11 bases match TRBD2. Trimming cost V 5 bases and J 2 bases; bases outside gene matches: 7. Germline assignment: CDR1 SGHTS and CDR2 YDEGEE. The CDR3 has 16 residues.

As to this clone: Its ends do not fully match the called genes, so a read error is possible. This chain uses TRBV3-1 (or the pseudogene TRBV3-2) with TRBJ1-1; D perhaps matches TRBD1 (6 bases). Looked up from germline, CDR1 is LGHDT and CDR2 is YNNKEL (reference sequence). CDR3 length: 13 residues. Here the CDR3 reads CASSPKWDTEAFF. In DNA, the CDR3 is TGTGCCAGCAGCCCCAAGTGGGACACAGAAGCTTTCTTT.

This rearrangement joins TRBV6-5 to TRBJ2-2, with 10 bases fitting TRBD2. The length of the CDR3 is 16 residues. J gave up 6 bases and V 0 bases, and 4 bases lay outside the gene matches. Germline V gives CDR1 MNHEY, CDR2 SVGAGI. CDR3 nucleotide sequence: TGTGCCAGCAGTTACTCGGGGCTAGCGGGAGCCGGGGAGCTGTTTTTT. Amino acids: CASSYSGLAGAGELFF.

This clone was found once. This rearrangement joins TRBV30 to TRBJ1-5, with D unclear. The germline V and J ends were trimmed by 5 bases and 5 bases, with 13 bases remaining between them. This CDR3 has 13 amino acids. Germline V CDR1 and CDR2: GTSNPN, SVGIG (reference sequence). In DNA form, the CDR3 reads TGTGCCTGGTCCCCCGGGGAGGATCAGCCCCAGCATTTT. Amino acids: CAWSPGEDQPQHF.

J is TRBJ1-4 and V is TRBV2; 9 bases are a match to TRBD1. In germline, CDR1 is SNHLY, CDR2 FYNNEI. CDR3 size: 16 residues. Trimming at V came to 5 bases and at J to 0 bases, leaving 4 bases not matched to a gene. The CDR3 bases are TGTGCCAGCAGTTTGCGACAGGGGGCAACTAATGAAAAACTGTTTTTT. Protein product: CASSLRQGATNEKLFF.

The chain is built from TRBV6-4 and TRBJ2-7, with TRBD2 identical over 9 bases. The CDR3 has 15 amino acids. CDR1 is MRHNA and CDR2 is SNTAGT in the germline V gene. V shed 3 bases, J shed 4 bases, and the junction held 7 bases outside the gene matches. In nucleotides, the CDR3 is TGTGCCAGCAGTGAGGGGCTAGCGGGACCTTACGAGCAGTACTTC. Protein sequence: CASSEGLAGPYEQYF.

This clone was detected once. The CDR3 DNA is TGTGCCTGGAGTGGCGGGGGCGAACAGCCCCAGCATTTT. Amino acid sequence: CAWSGGGEQPQHF. This chain connects TRBV30 to TRBJ1-5, with D maybe TRBD1 (6 bases). Trimming took 1 base from V and 7 from J, leaving 11 bases between them. Germline V gene data show CDR1 as GTSNPN and CDR2 as SVGIG (reference sequence). This CDR3 spans 13 amino acids. Complete variable domain (other parts from reference TRBV30 and TRBJ1-5): SQTIHQWPATLVQPVGSPLSLECTVEGTSNPNLYWYRQAAGRGLQLLFYSVGIGQISSEVPQNLSASRPQDRQFILSSKKLLLSDSGFYLCAWSGGGEQPQHFGDGTRLSIL.